These 11 T cell receptor beta chains were sequenced from one sample in a study of blood T cell repertoires in COVID-19. TCRdb keeps only in-frame clones here, not all; method: immunoSEQ multiplex PCR. This repertoire shows about 29,000 clones, around 82% found once; its top ten account for 9% to 10%. Sequencing was carried out using peripheral blood. The receptors were gathered from a man older than 75 with active COVID-19.

The chain joins TRBV3-1 (or the pseudogene TRBV3-2) to TRBJ2-7, with 7 nucleotides matching TRBD2. Looked up from germline, CDR1 is LGHDT and CDR2 is YNNKEL (reference sequence). After removal of 3 bases from V and 1 base from J, the junction contained 3 bases not matched to a gene. This CDR3 is 14 amino acids long. As DNA, the CDR3 is TGTGCCAGCAGCCAGGGACTAACTTCCTACGAGCAGTACTTC. Encoded protein: CASSQGLTSYEQYF.

This clone was counted once. The chain employs TRBV7-2 and TRBJ1-5, with 9 bases aligning to TRBD1. V dropped 1 base and J dropped 12; count of bases not matched to a gene: 10. The germline gives CDR1 SGHTA, CDR2 FQGNSA. CDR3 size: 15 residues. The CDR3 sequence is CASSLGRDRVGLQHF. CDR3 DNA sequence: TGTGCCAGCAGCTTAGGCCGGGACAGGGTAGGTCTCCAGCATTTT.

This chain links TRBV10-2 with TRBJ1-5; possible D gene TRBD1, 6 bases. CDR3 length: 13 amino acids. The germline V and J ends were trimmed by 5 bases and 6 bases, with 11 bases remaining between them. The germline gives CDR1 WSHSY, CDR2 SAAADI. CDR3 in amino acids: CASSTGQAQPQHF. The CDR3 DNA reads as TGCGCCAGCAGTACGGGACAAGCTCAGCCCCAGCATTTT.

This chain joins TRBV20-1 and TRBJ1-5, with unresolved D. Germline V gene data show CDR1 as DFQATT and CDR2 as SNEGSKA (reference sequence). This CDR3 region has 16 residues. V was pared by 3 bases and J by 2 bases, with 17 bases between. This CDR3 reads CSASQREAWGNQPQHF. CDR3 bases: TGCAGTGCTAGTCAACGGGAGGCTTGGGGCAATCAGCCCCAGCATTTT.

The chain employs TRBV4-1 and TRBJ1-4, with D possibly being TRBD1 (5 bases). CDR1 and CDR2 (germline): MGHRA, YSYEKL. CDR3 length: 16 residues. The V gene lost 0 bases and the J gene lost 8 bases, with 16 bases spanning the gap. The DNA for the CDR3 is TGCGCCAGCAGCCAAGAGGGAGGGGACGGTGGCGAAAAACTGTTTTTT. Translated, it gives CASSQEGGDGGEKLFF.

V usage is TRBV7-8 and J usage is TRBJ2-7; 9 positions match TRBD1. From germline, CDR1 is SGHVS and CDR2 FQNEAQ. This CDR3 contains 15 residues. V was clipped by 4 bases and J by 3 bases; unmatched bases: 7. Here the CDR3 DNA reads TGTGCCAGCAGCTACCCCGGGACAGGGATCTACGAGCAGTACTTC. Translation: CASSYPGTGIYEQYF.

This chain uses TRBV5-1 with TRBJ2-5; 10 bases are a match to TRBD2. J was trimmed by 5 bases and V by 4 bases; bases with no gene match: 11. Germline V CDR1 and CDR2: SGHRS, YFSETQ. This CDR3 spans 16 amino acids. CDR3 amino acids: CASSTLTAGGKETQYF. As DNA, the CDR3 is TGCGCCAGCAGCACCCTGACAGCGGGGGGGAAGGAGACCCAGTACTTC.

This chain links TRBV29-1 with TRBJ2-7, with 7 bases matching TRBD1. Per germline, CDR1 SQVTM and CDR2 ANQGSEA. This CDR3 is built from 13 residues. Unmatched junction bases numbered 4, after V lost 1 base and J lost 4 bases. CDR3 DNA sequence: TGCAGCGTTGAAGGCACAGGGGTTTACGAGCAGTACTTC. Encoded protein: CSVEGTGVYEQYF.

The chain has TRBV19 and TRBJ2-3; possible D gene TRBD2, 6 bases. V lost 6 bases, J lost 0 bases, and 16 bases lay in between. Germline V CDR1 and CDR2: LNHDA, SQIVND (reference sequence). CDR3 length equals 16 residues. The CDR3 DNA reads TGTGCCAGTAGGAGTAGCGGAATTATTAGCACAGATACGCAGTATTTT. Encoded protein: CASRSSGIISTDTQYF.

This sequence joins TRBV29-1 and TRBJ2-5; D is possibly TRBD2 (5 bases). The V end was cut by 6 bases, the J end by 4 bases, with 9 bases between. The CDR3 has 11 residues. From germline, CDR1 is SQVTM and CDR2 ANQGSEA. CDR3: CSVRVGETQYF. CDR3 in DNA: TGCAGCGTGAGGGTGGGAGAGACCCAGTACTTC.

This clone was detected only once. The V gene is TRBV3-1 (or the pseudogene TRBV3-2), the J gene TRBJ2-1; 9 bases map to TRBD1. This CDR3 is built from 15 residues. V trimming: 3 bases; J trimming: 3 bases; junction bases outside the gene matches: 3. CDR1 LGHDT and CDR2 YNNKEL come from the germline V gene (reference sequence). Here the CDR3 reads CASSQPGQGYNEQFF. CDR3 sequence (DNA): TGTGCCAGCAGCCAGCCGGGACAGGGCTACAATGAGCAGTTCTTC.